The clone carrying this T cell receptor beta chain was observed at least ten times. Its target is not known. This sample stems from a study of neurological immune-mediated disorders. General observations from the study: TCR clonal expansion peaked in HTLV-1-associated myelopathy patients and was lowest in multiple sclerosis patients.

Time point in this sample: longitudinal time-point 1 (baseline). Healthy control samples came from blood bank volunteers in Maryland, USA. It was from 2 million PBMCs stored at -80 C that the unsorted libraries were obtained. Germline-derived CDR1 and CDR2 are SQVTM and ANQGSEA. The CDR3 has 13 amino acids. V lost 1 base and J lost 7, with 13 bases in between. As for the cDNA, it was generated by 5'RACE with 10-nucleotide random UMIs. MiXCR, run by TCRdb on the 5' RACE reads, gives a single entry per CDR3 protein. The top ten hold 8.5% to 10% of the sample, which has tens of thousands of distinct CDR3 sequences, approximately 10% seen once.

This sequence originates from a man in his thirties or forties in good health. Sequences were obtained from PBMCs. The V call is TRBV29-1, the J call TRBJ1-2; D ambiguous. Here the CDR3 DNA reads TGCAGCGTTGAAGTAGAGGATCGGTCTGGCTACACCTTC. As protein: CSVEVEDRSGYTF.